This TCR beta chain was observed in a study of blood T cells in healthy people across ages. Points from the study as a whole: Naive CD4+ cell counts and diversity both ran higher in long-lived than in aged donors.

The people who gave samples were healthy Caucasians from Russia, aged roughly 6 to 100. Notes on this clonotype: Its target is unknown.

The CDR3 consists of 14 residues. Germline lookup yields CDR1 SGHRS and CDR2 YFSETQ. Sample-barcoded 5' priming and a J-beta primer mix drove a second PCR of roughly 7 to 11 cycles. Each cDNA molecule was tagged by a template-switch adaptor with 12 random nucleotides. One entry per CDR3 protein results from TCRdb running MiXCR on the 5' RACE reads. The table records about a million distinct CDR3 sequences, roughly half of them present only once. Sequences were obtained from blood. The receptor's source is an older woman in good health. The chain carries TRBV5-1 and TRBJ2-1; D call uncertain. The end of the DNA is better explained by TRBJ2-7, so the J call may be wrong. The CDR3 DNA follows: TGCGCCAGCAGCCTTTCATCCTGGAGCAATGAGCAGTACTTC. The encoded protein is CASSLSSWSNEQYF.